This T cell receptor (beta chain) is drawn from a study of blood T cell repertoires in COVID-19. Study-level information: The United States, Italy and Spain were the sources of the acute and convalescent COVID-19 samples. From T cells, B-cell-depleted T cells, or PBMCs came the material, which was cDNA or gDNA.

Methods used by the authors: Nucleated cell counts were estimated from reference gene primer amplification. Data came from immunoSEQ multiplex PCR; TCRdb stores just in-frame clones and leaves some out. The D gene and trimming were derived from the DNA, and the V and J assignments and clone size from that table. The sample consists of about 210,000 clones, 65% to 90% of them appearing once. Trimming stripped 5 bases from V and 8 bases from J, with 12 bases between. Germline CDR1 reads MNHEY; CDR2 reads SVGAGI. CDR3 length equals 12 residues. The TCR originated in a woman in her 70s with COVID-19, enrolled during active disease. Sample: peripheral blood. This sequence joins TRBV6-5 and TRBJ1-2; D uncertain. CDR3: CASSPPEGGYTF. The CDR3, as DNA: TGTGCCAGCAGTCCTCCCGAGGGCGGCTACACCTTC.